The 4 T cell receptor beta chains below all came from one sample that was sequenced in a study of shared clonotypes between healthy human individuals. Measured with immunoSEQ multiplex PCR; TCRdb has only the in-frame clones, and not every one. The sample has roughly 1,100,000 clones, around 76% seen once. Sequenced input: memory CD4+ T cells sorted from blood. Subset meaning: CD45RA-negative fraction. The receptors stem from a young man in good health.

This clone was detected only a few times. The chain joins TRBV6-6 to TRBJ2-1; 7 nucleotides agree with TRBD2. With V trimmed by 6 bases and J by 3 bases, 8 bases remained unmatched. Germline CDR1 is MNHNY and CDR2 is SVGAGI (reference sequence). The CDR3 has 15 amino acids. The CDR3 loop is CASSDGGSGYNEQFF. CDR3 nucleotide sequence: TGTGCCAGCAGCGACGGCGGGAGTGGCTACAATGAGCAGTTCTTC.

The J gene is TRBJ1-2, the V gene TRBV28; 7 positions agree with TRBD1. V was pared by 6 bases and J by 1 base, with 17 bases of the junction left unmatched. Germline V lookup: CDR1 MDHEN, CDR2 SYDVKM. The CDR3 length is 18 residues. CDR3 nucleotide sequence: TGTGCCAGCAGCACAATCGGGTGGACAGGCCAAAATAACTATGGCTACACCTTC. This translates into CASSTIGWTGQNNYGYTF.

The V gene is TRBV19, the J gene TRBJ1-1; perhaps TRBD1 as D (6 bases). V was shortened by 4 bases and J by 1 base, with 19 bases between the two germline ends. This CDR3 has 17 residues. CDR1 and CDR2 (germline): LNHDA, SQIVND (reference sequence). CDR3 sequence reads: CASSTQGPRLGNTEAFF. The DNA for the CDR3 is TGTGCCAGTAGTACCCAGGGGCCTCGCTTAGGGAACACTGAAGCTTTCTTT. Complete variable domain (other parts from reference TRBV19 and TRBJ1-1): DGGITQSPKYLFRKEGQNVTLSCEQNLNHDAMYWYRQDPGQGLRLIYYSQIVNDFQKGDIAEGYSVSREKKESFPLTVTSAQKNPTAFYLCASSTQGPRLGNTEAFFGQGTRLTVV.

The chain combines TRBV6-5 with TRBJ2-3, with a possible D match to TRBD2 (5 bases). Between the trimmed V and J ends, which lost 0 bases and 4 bases, there was a span of 11 bases. The CDR3 sequence is 15 residues long. The germline V gene has CDR1 MNHEY and CDR2 SVGAGI. The CDR3 DNA reads as TGTGCCAGCAGTTACTCACTAGGTGGATCAGATACGCAGTATTTT. It is translated as CASSYSLGGSDTQYF.